The 32 T cell receptor beta chains in this list originate from one sample, sequenced in a study of blood T cell repertoires in COVID-19. Assay: immunoSEQ multiplex PCR; the TCRdb copy retains only in-frame clones and omits some. Counted here are 300,000 to 400,000 clones, around 89% occurring once; the ten biggest clones make up around 1.6%. Sequencing was performed on peripheral blood. The source of these receptors is a woman aged 30 to 39 with COVID-19, enrolled during active disease.

About this clone itself: Other DNA variants within this sample encode the same CDR3. V gene TRBV5-1 combines with J gene TRBJ1-1; TRBD1 aligns across 10 bases. The CDR3 spans 14 residues. J lost 6 bases, V lost 2 bases, and 4 bases had no gene match. The V gene's germline CDR1 is SGHRS and CDR2 YFSETQ. CDR3 protein: CASSFQGQGSEAFF. For the CDR3, the DNA is TGCGCCAGCAGCTTCCAGGGACAGGGGTCTGAAGCTTTCTTT.

V gene TRBV7-8 combines with J gene TRBJ2-2; a possible D gene is TRBD2 (6 bases). V was pared by 5 bases and J by 6 bases, with 19 bases between. Germline lookup yields CDR1 SGHVS and CDR2 FQNEAQ. The CDR3 totals 16 residues. The CDR3 loop reads CASSPHLGTSPGELFF. The CDR3 nucleotides are TGTGCCAGCAGCCCACATTTGGGTACTAGCCCCGGGGAGCTGTTTTTT.

V and J are TRBV2 and TRBJ2-7; D gene ambiguous. The CDR3 covers 12 residues. The germline CDR1 and CDR2 sequences are SNHLY and FYNNEI. The germline V and J ends were trimmed by 5 bases and 3 bases, with 8 bases remaining between them. In DNA form, the CDR3 reads TGTGCCAGCAGTCTATTTTACTACGAGCAGTACTTC. Protein: CASSLFYYEQYF.

The chain is built from TRBV7-7 and TRBJ2-5, with D possibly matching TRBD2 (7 bases). The CDR3 totals 16 residues. Germline CDR1 and CDR2: SSHAT and FNYEAQ (reference sequence). Trimming pared 1 base from V and 2 bases from J, leaving 14 bases between. This CDR3 reads CASSLGGGSGQETQYF. As DNA, the CDR3 is TGTGCCAGCAGCTTAGGAGGGGGTAGCGGGCAAGAGACCCAGTACTTC.

The genes are TRBV28 and TRBJ1-5; D may be TRBD1 (6 bases). Trimming stripped 7 bases from V and 9 bases from J, with 16 bases between. The CDR3 totals 13 residues. Germline V gives CDR1 MDHEN, CDR2 SYDVKM. The CDR3 protein is CASTPDRLRPQHF. The CDR3 nucleotides are TGTGCCAGCACCCCCGACAGGCTGAGGCCCCAGCATTTT.

The chain uses TRBV19 and TRBJ2-5; 8 positions agree with TRBD1. V lost 4 bases, J lost 7 bases, and 11 bases stayed unmatched. Per germline, CDR1 LNHDA and CDR2 SQIVND (reference sequence). The CDR3 has 15 amino acids. CDR3 amino acids: CASSTGIQGASTQYF. In DNA, the CDR3 is TGTGCCAGTAGTACCGGGATCCAGGGGGCATCGACCCAGTACTTC.

The rearrangement uses TRBV19 and TRBJ1-2; 7 bases are shared with TRBD1. With V trimmed by 10 bases and J by 4 bases, 12 bases remained unmatched. CDR1 is LNHDA, CDR2 SQIVND, per germline (reference sequence). The CDR3 runs to 14 residues. The CDR3 sequence: CATRRDSSSYGYTF. CDR3 bases: TGTGCCACCAGACGGGACAGCAGTTCCTATGGCTACACCTTC.

The chain is built from TRBV7-2 and TRBJ2-3, with D tentatively TRBD1 (5 bases). CDR3 length equals 12 residues. Germline V lookup: CDR1 SGHTA, CDR2 FQGNSA. V was clipped by 5 bases and J by 9 bases, with 12 bases between them. CDR3 region: CASSKAGYTQYF. CDR3 nucleotides: TGTGCCAGCAGCAAAGCAGGGTACACGCAGTATTTT.

The chain joins TRBV6-2 or TRBV6-3 to TRBJ2-5, with D uncertain. Looked up from germline, CDR1 is MNHEY and CDR2 is SVGEGT. The CDR3 spans 15 residues. V was cut by 1 base and J by 7 bases, with 16 bases left in between. Written as DNA, the CDR3 is TGTGCCAGCAGTTACTGGGCTGGTCAGAGCCTGACCCAGTACTTC. Its translation: CASSYWAGQSLTQYF.

A remark on this clone: Other DNA sequences in the same sample also yield this CDR3. The chain joins TRBV5-1 to TRBJ1-3; D is possibly TRBD1 (5 bases). Germline CDR1 and CDR2: SGHRS and YFSETQ. Trimming stripped 4 bases from V and 0 bases from J, with 8 bases between. The CDR3 covers 14 residues. CDR3 DNA: TGCGCCAGCAGCCCGACAGTCTCTGGAAACACCATATATTTT. Translated, it gives CASSPTVSGNTIYF. Supplemented by reference TRBV5-1 and TRBJ1-3, the full variable domain reads KAGVTQTPRYLIKTRGQQVTLSCSPISGHRSVSWYQQTPGQGLQFLFEYFSETQRNKGNFPGRFSGRQFSNSRSEMNVSTLELGDSALYLCASSPTVSGNTIYFGEGSWLTVV.

The chain is built from TRBV9 and TRBJ2-3; 9 nucleotides align to TRBD2. The junction had 3 bases not matched to a gene; V was cut back by 4 bases and J by 0 bases. The CDR3 loop spans 15 amino acids. Germline V gene sequence: CDR1 SGDLS, CDR2 YYNGEE. CDR3 sequence reads: CASSPLAGSTDTQYF. In DNA form, the CDR3 reads TGTGCCAGCAGCCCGCTAGCGGGGAGCACAGATACGCAGTATTTT.

To note about this clone: The same CDR3 also results from other DNA sequences found in this sample. The V gene is TRBV6-5, the J gene TRBJ1-5; D remains ambiguous. V was trimmed by 2 bases and J by 4 bases, leaving 6 bases between them. Germline V gene lookup returns CDR1 MNHEY and CDR2 SVGAGI. The CDR3 loop spans 13 amino acids. In nucleotides, the CDR3 is TGTGCCAGCAGTTACGGAGGGAATCAGCCCCAGCATTTT. Amino acid sequence: CASSYGGNQPQHF.

The chain links TRBV6-5 to TRBJ2-5; TRBD1 is a possible D gene (5 bases). V was shortened by 4 bases and J by 1 base, with 13 bases between the two germline ends. The length of the CDR3 is 15 residues. CDR1 and CDR2 from the germline V gene are MNHEY and SVGAGI. Written as DNA, the CDR3 is TGTGCCAGCAGTTCTGTAGGGGCTCTCCAAGAGACCCAGTACTTC. It yields the protein CASSSVGALQETQYF.

The chain carries TRBV19 and TRBJ2-2, with D hard to call. This CDR3 contains 15 residues. Germline CDR1 LNHDA, CDR2 SQIVND (reference sequence). V lost 7 bases and J 0 bases, leaving 12 bases between the germline ends. The CDR3 region has the DNA TGTGCCAGTACCCCATCGCTAGCGAACACCGGGGAGCTGTTTTTT. This codes for CASTPSLANTGELFF. The whole variable domain, filled in from reference TRBV19 and TRBJ2-2, reads DGGITQSPKYLFRKEGQNVTLSCEQNLNHDAMYWYRQDPGQGLRLIYYSQIVNDFQKGDIAEGYSVSREKKESFPLTVTSAQKNPTAFYLCASTPSLANTGELFFGEGSRLTVL.

The chain uses TRBV5-1 and TRBJ2-6; unclear D gene. The V gene lost 4 bases and the J gene lost 1 base, with 12 bases spanning the gap. The CDR3 loop spans 16 amino acids. From germline, CDR1 is SGHRS and CDR2 YFSETQ. CDR3 coding DNA: TGCGCCAGCAGCCCCACGCTCGGGTCTGGGGCCAACGTCCTGACTTTC. It specifies CASSPTLGSGANVLTF.

This clone was detected only a few times. CDR3 sequence: CASSTGLADEQFF. The CDR3 DNA is TGTGCCAGCAGTACAGGACTAGCCGATGAGCAGTTCTTC. The rearrangement uses TRBV6-2 or TRBV6-3 and TRBJ2-1; TRBD2 matches at 8 bases. Germline CDR1 MNHEY, CDR2 SVGEGT. The trim removed 5 bases at V and 8 bases at J, leaving 5 bases unmatched. This CDR3 comprises 13 residues.

This chain joins TRBV19 and TRBJ1-1; 8 bases match TRBD1. The CDR3 is 15 amino acids. The V gene end was trimmed by 3 bases and the J gene end by 4 bases; junction bases not matched to a gene: 7. The germline V gene has CDR1 LNHDA and CDR2 SQIVND (reference sequence). CDR3 nucleotides: TGTGCCAGTAGTATCAATCGCAGGGGGCTCACTGAAGCTTTCTTT. Translation gives CASSINRRGLTEAFF.

This chain links TRBV7-9 with TRBJ2-5, with D possibly being TRBD2 (6 bases). V was clipped by 7 bases and J by 3 bases, with 15 bases between them. The CDR3 totals 14 residues. Germline V lookup: CDR1 SEHNR, CDR2 FQNEAQ (reference sequence). CDR3 protein: CASTPTRAEETQYF. For the CDR3, the DNA is TGTGCCAGCACCCCGACTAGAGCCGAAGAGACCCAGTACTTC.

The chain couples TRBV6-2 or TRBV6-3 to TRBJ2-7, with 10 positions matching TRBD1. CDR1 is MNHEY and CDR2 is SVGEGT in the germline V gene. This CDR3 has 14 residues. Trimming removed 5 bases from V and 3 bases from J; junction bases left unmatched: 4. CDR3 bases: TGTGCCAGCAGTGGACAGGGGGATATCTACGAGCAGTACTTC. Residues: CASSGQGDIYEQYF.

The chain carries TRBV29-1 and TRBJ2-7; 7 bases are shared with TRBD1. Trimming removed 3 bases from V and 9 bases from J; junction bases left unmatched: 11. Germline V gene data show CDR1 as SQVTM and CDR2 as ANQGSEA. The CDR3 runs to 13 residues. CDR3 nucleotide sequence: TGCAGCGTTGAGGGGAATCAGGGGGACGGGCAGTACTTC. It is translated as CSVEGNQGDGQYF.

The chain couples TRBV29-1 to TRBJ1-1; TRBD1 matches at 8 bases. Germline loops: CDR1 SQVTM, CDR2 ANQGSEA. Germline trimming cut 6 bases from V and 8 bases from J; bases unmatched to any gene: 11. The CDR3 sequence is 13 residues long. Written as DNA, the CDR3 is TGCAGCGTCCGGACGACAGGGGCTACAGAAGCTTTCTTT. This sequence encodes CSVRTTGATEAFF.

V gene TRBV6-5 combines with J gene TRBJ2-7; 8 nucleotides line up with TRBD1. Trimming removed 6 bases from V and 3 bases from J; junction bases left unmatched: 10. The germline CDR1 and CDR2 sequences are MNHEY and SVGAGI. The CDR3 is 15 residues long. The CDR3 loop is CASSGAGTGHYEQYV. The CDR3 DNA is TGTGCCAGCAGCGGAGCCGGGACAGGTCACTACGAGCAGTACGTC.

The chain carries TRBV27 and TRBJ1-6; 8 positions agree with TRBD1. This CDR3 is built from 15 residues. CDR1 is MNHEY, CDR2 SMNVEV, per germline (reference sequence). V dropped 5 bases and J dropped 5; count of bases not matched to a gene: 5. The CDR3 here is CASSRRQGNNSPLHF. The CDR3 nucleotides are TGTGCCAGCAGTCGCAGACAGGGGAATAATTCACCCCTCCACTTT.

The chain joins TRBV3-1 (or the pseudogene TRBV3-2) to TRBJ2-6, with D possibly TRBD2 on 5 matching bases. This CDR3 has 18 residues. V lost 4 bases and J lost 1, with 17 bases in between. Germline CDR1 is LGHDT and CDR2 is YNNKEL (reference sequence). For the CDR3, the DNA is TGTGCCAGCAGCCCGTCCAACTTAAGGGAGTCTGGGGCCAACGTCCTGACTTTC. This sequence encodes CASSPSNLRESGANVLTF.

The gene calls are TRBV24-1 and TRBJ2-1; a possible D gene is TRBD1 (6 bases). Germline CDR1 and CDR2: KGHDR and SFDVKD. V lost 9 bases, J lost 5 bases, and 10 bases lay in between. The CDR3 runs to 12 residues. As DNA, the CDR3 is TGTGCCACCGGTAAGGGGGACAATGAGCAGTTCTTC. Protein product: CATGKGDNEQFF.

J is TRBJ1-6 and V is TRBV11-3; D perhaps matches TRBD1 (5 bases). V lost 5 bases, J lost 0 bases, and 14 bases lay in between. The CDR3 has 17 amino acids. Germline CDR1 SGHNT, CDR2 YENEEA. The CDR3 region has the DNA TGTGCCAGCAGCCCCGGGGGACGAAGCTCCTATAATTCACCCCTCCACTTT. It yields the protein CASSPGGRSSYNSPLHF.

The chain employs TRBV5-1 and TRBJ2-3, with 9 bases matching TRBD2. CDR1 and CDR2 from the germline V gene are SGHRS and YFSETQ. The V gene end was trimmed by 2 bases and the J gene end by 4 bases; junction bases not matched to a gene: 5. This CDR3 region has 15 residues. The CDR3 sequence: CASSFSGGFSDTQYF. The CDR3 region has the DNA TGCGCCAGCAGCTTCAGCGGGGGGTTCTCAGATACGCAGTATTTT.

V usage is TRBV5-6 and J usage is TRBJ2-5; D is possibly TRBD1 (6 bases). The V end lost 2 bases, the J end lost 4 bases, and 12 bases lay between the germline ends. This CDR3 region has 14 residues. The V gene's germline CDR1 is SGHDT and CDR2 YYEEEE. The CDR3 protein is CASSFFRGGETQYF. The CDR3, as DNA: TGTGCCAGCAGCTTTTTCAGGGGCGGAGAGACCCAGTACTTC.

The chain has TRBV30 and TRBJ1-2; perhaps TRBD1 as D (6 bases). Germline loops: CDR1 GTSNPN, CDR2 SVGIG (reference sequence). The CDR3 is 14 residues long. Trimming pared 4 bases from V and 2 bases from J, leaving 14 bases between. The CDR3 DNA is TGTGCCTGGACCGAGGGGGTGGGAAACTATGGCTACACCTTC. Amino acid sequence: CAWTEGVGNYGYTF.

This clone was detected a few times. This CDR3 reads CASSLAGYNSPLHF. DNA of the CDR3: TGCGCCAGCAGCTTGGCGGGATATAATTCACCCCTCCACTTT. The rearrangement joins TRBV5-1 to TRBJ1-6; D gene ambiguous. With 0 bases removed from V and 4 bases from J, the gap between germline ends came to 5 bases. There are 14 residues in the CDR3. Looked up from germline, CDR1 is SGHRS and CDR2 is YFSETQ.

CDR3 in DNA: TGTGCCAGTAGTAGGCGGCCCACTAGCACAGATACGCAGTATTTT. Encoded protein: CASSRRPTSTDTQYF. This chain joins TRBV19 and TRBJ2-3; no firm D call. Germline V CDR1 and CDR2: LNHDA, SQIVND (reference sequence). V was trimmed by 4 bases and J by 0 bases, leaving 11 bases between them. The CDR3 has 15 residues.

The chain uses TRBV7-8 and TRBJ1-4; tentative D call: TRBD1 (6 bases). Germline CDR1 SGHVS, CDR2 FQNEAQ. Trimming pared 5 bases from V and 0 bases from J, leaving 13 bases between. The CDR3 loop spans 16 amino acids. CDR3 amino acids: CASSRNRVATNEKLFF. In nucleotides, the CDR3 is TGTGCCAGCAGCCGGAACAGGGTCGCAACTAATGAAAAACTGTTTTTT. Full variable domain (remainder filled in from reference TRBV7-8 and TRBJ1-4): GAGVSQSPRYKVAKRGQDVALRCDPISGHVSLFWYQQALGQGPEFLTYFQNEAQLDKSGLPSDRFFAERPEGSVSTLKIQRTQQEDSAVYLCASSRNRVATNEKLFFGSGTQLSVL.